A single sample gave rise to the 16 T cell receptor beta chains below, sequenced in a study of T cells in localized non-small cell lung cancer (TCRdb year 2020). The method was the immunoSEQ multiplex PCR assay. Drawn from immuneACCESS, this table holds only the in-frame rearrangements with V and J called that TCRdb kept. Clones are partly lost; checked studies trace under half to an unresolved V gene and leave the rest unexplained. This sample is represented by around 140,000 clones; 89% of them were singletons. 1.7% of the sample is taken by the ten largest. Sequencing was performed on peripheral blood, taken before any cancer treatment. Receptor source: a female donor older than 55 with stage I lung adenocarcinoma.

This clone appeared once. A junction boundary mismatches the germline segment, possibly from a read error. For the CDR3, the DNA is TGCGCCAGCAGCCAACCTCCCACCGGGACCACCGGACTCCTCTTC. Translating gives CASSQPPTGTTGLLF. The gene calls are TRBV4-1 and TRBJ2-1, with D perhaps being TRBD1 or TRBD2 (5 bases each). Germline V CDR1 and CDR2: MGHRA, YSYEKL. The CDR3 is 15 residues long.

This chain joins TRBV6-5 and TRBJ2-3; D is uncertain. V was shortened by 1 base and J by 4 bases, with 6 bases between the two germline ends. CDR1 is MNHEY and CDR2 is SVGAGI in the germline V gene. The CDR3 length is 13 residues. CDR3 sequence (DNA): TGTGCCAGCAGTTACTTCCAGGCAGATACGCAGTATTTT. Translating gives CASSYFQADTQYF.

The V call is TRBV30, the J call TRBJ2-3, with TRBD2 as a possible D gene (6 bases). Trimming took off 3 bases at V and 2 bases at J, with 12 bases between the two ends. Germline loops: CDR1 GTSNPN, CDR2 SVGIG (reference sequence). The CDR3 is made up of 14 amino acids. The CDR3 bases are TGTGCCTGGAGGAAGGCGGGGATCACAGATACGCAGTATTTT. Translated: CAWRKAGITDTQYF. Complete variable domain (other parts from reference TRBV30 and TRBJ2-3): SQTIHQWPATLVQPVGSPLSLECTVEGTSNPNLYWYRQAAGRGLQLLFYSVGIGQISSEVPQNLSASRPQDRQFILSSKKLLLSDSGFYLCAWRKAGITDTQYFGPGTRLTVL.

The CDR3 coding sequence is TGCGCCAGCAGCCAAGAGTCCAAGAGCTCCTACGAGCAGTACTTC. It is translated as CASSQESKSSYEQYF. The chain uses TRBV4-1 and TRBJ2-7, with D uncertain. CDR3 length: 15 residues. The ends were cut back, 0 bases at V and 0 bases at J, with 9 bases in the middle. Looked up from germline, CDR1 is MGHRA and CDR2 is YSYEKL.

The V call is TRBV5-4, the J call TRBJ2-2; D gene uncertain. V was trimmed by 4 bases and J by 0 bases, leaving 4 bases between them. From germline, CDR1 is SGHNT and CDR2 YYREEE (reference sequence). The CDR3 totals 13 residues. The CDR3 loop reads CASSPANTGELFF. The CDR3, as DNA: TGTGCCAGCAGCCCAGCGAACACCGGGGAGCTGTTTTTT. The variable domain in full, completed from reference TRBV5-4 and TRBJ2-2, reads ETGVTQSPTHLIKTRGQQVTLRCSSQSGHNTVSWYQQALGQGPQFIFQYYREEENGRGNFPPRFSGLQFPNYSSELNVNALELDDSALYLCASSPANTGELFFGEGSRLTVL.

This chain links TRBV11-1 with TRBJ2-1, with no clear D. The CDR3 runs 15 residues. The germline V and J ends were trimmed by 0 bases and 5 bases, with 11 bases remaining between them. The V gene's germline CDR1 is SGHAT and CDR2 FQDESV (reference sequence). This CDR3 reads CASSLAFGPNNEQFF. The DNA for the CDR3 is TGTGCCAGCAGCTTAGCCTTCGGCCCCAACAATGAGCAGTTCTTC.

The gene calls are TRBV30 and TRBJ2-4, with D perhaps TRBD1 or TRBD2 (5 bases each). The CDR3 runs 13 residues. Trimming pared 3 bases from V and 8 bases from J, leaving 14 bases between. Germline lookup yields CDR1 GTSNPN and CDR2 SVGIG (reference sequence). Written as DNA, the CDR3 is TGTGCCTGGAGGGCTCCGGGGCTGGACATTCAGTACTTC. Its translation: CAWRAPGLDIQYF.

The V gene is TRBV10-3, the J gene TRBJ1-1; D is possibly TRBD1 (5 bases). This CDR3 contains 13 residues. Between the trimmed V and J ends, which lost 7 bases and 1 base, there was a span of 10 bases. Looked up from germline, CDR1 is ENHRY and CDR2 is SYGVKD. The chain's CDR3 is CAINFQGNTEAFF. In DNA, the CDR3 is TGTGCCATCAATTTTCAGGGGAACACTGAAGCTTTCTTT.

V usage is TRBV10-1 and J usage is TRBJ2-3, with unresolved D. Per germline, CDR1 WNHNN and CDR2 SYGVQD (reference sequence). Between the trimmed V and J ends, which lost 3 bases and 6 bases, there was a span of 4 bases. The CDR3 contains 11 residues. This chain's CDR3 is CASSDQDTQYF. The CDR3 DNA reads TGCGCCAGCAGTGATCAGGATACGCAGTATTTT.

This chain uses TRBV7-8 with TRBJ1-4; no clear D. V was trimmed by 5 bases and J by 0 bases, leaving 10 bases between them. The CDR3 is 15 residues long. Germline CDR1 and CDR2: SGHVS and FQNEAQ. The CDR3 sequence is CASSRNLATNEKLFF. CDR3 sequence (DNA): TGTGCCAGCAGCCGTAACTTAGCAACTAATGAAAAACTGTTTTTT. The entire variable domain, with the rest obtained from reference TRBV7-8 and TRBJ1-4, is as follows: GAGVSQSPRYKVAKRGQDVALRCDPISGHVSLFWYQQALGQGPEFLTYFQNEAQLDKSGLPSDRFFAERPEGSVSTLKIQRTQQEDSAVYLCASSRNLATNEKLFFGSGTQLSVL.

The chain uses TRBV5-4 and TRBJ1-4; 12 positions agree with TRBD1. Losses at the gene ends were 4 bases for V and 3 bases for J; bases not matched to a gene: 10. CDR1 SGHNT and CDR2 YYREEE come from the germline V gene (reference sequence). This CDR3 contains 18 residues. In nucleotides, the CDR3 is TGTGCCAGCAGCCTGCTCCCGGGACAGGGGGCAGCTAATGAAAAACTGTTTTTT. Amino acid sequence: CASSLLPGQGAANEKLFF. Variable domain in full (rest from reference TRBV5-4 and TRBJ1-4): ETGVTQSPTHLIKTRGQQVTLRCSSQSGHNTVSWYQQALGQGPQFIFQYYREEENGRGNFPPRFSGLQFPNYSSELNVNALELDDSALYLCASSLLPGQGAANEKLFFGSGTQLSVL.

The chain recombines TRBV7-6 with TRBJ2-3; D gene ambiguous. Germline V gene data show CDR1 as SGHVS and CDR2 as FNYEAQ. The V gene lost 5 bases and the J gene lost 8 bases, with 8 bases spanning the gap. The length of the CDR3 is 11 residues. The CDR3 DNA is TGTGCCAGCAGCAACGGCGGTACGCAGTATTTT. Protein: CASSNGGTQYF.

V usage is TRBV15 and J usage is TRBJ1-6; 7 positions match TRBD1. There are 15 residues in the CDR3. Per germline, CDR1 LNHNV and CDR2 YYDKDF (reference sequence). Trimming took 0 bases from V and 7 from J; bases not matched to a gene: 3. CDR3 in DNA: TGTGCCACCAGCAGAGATCCAGGGGGAAATTCACCCCTCCACTTT. Translating gives CATSRDPGGNSPLHF.

This chain connects TRBV11-2 to TRBJ1-1; no clear D. The CDR3 is 14 amino acids. V was pared by 1 base and J by 10 bases, with 16 bases between. Germline V gene sequence: CDR1 SGHAT, CDR2 FQNNGV. In DNA form, the CDR3 reads TGTGCCAGCAGCTTAGGCAATGCAGTGGGAAGAGCTTTCTTT. Its protein product is CASSLGNAVGRAFF.

The chain recombines TRBV5-1 with TRBJ1-3; D is possibly TRBD1 (5 bases). This CDR3 region has 21 residues. The V gene's germline CDR1 is SGHRS and CDR2 YFSETQ. The ends were cut back, 2 bases at V and 0 bases at J, with 27 bases in the middle. The CDR3 protein is CASSFPFQSPGPPFSGNTIYF. CDR3 in DNA: TGCGCCAGCAGCTTCCCCTTTCAATCCCCGGGGCCCCCATTCTCTGGAAACACCATATATTTT.

The rearrangement uses TRBV9 and TRBJ2-2; D may be TRBD1 (6 bases). From germline, CDR1 is SGDLS and CDR2 YYNGEE. The CDR3 covers 15 residues. Deletions cut 3 bases from V and 6 bases from J, with 15 bases between. The CDR3 here is CASSGYGTPPGELFF. The DNA of the CDR3 is TGTGCCAGCAGCGGATACGGGACACCCCCCGGGGAGCTGTTTTTT.